This T cell receptor beta chain was found in a study of Graves' ophthalmopathy and Graves' hyperthyroidism. Study summary: Peripheral blood sampling preceded any treatment and occurred at initial diagnosis.

Study-wide findings and caveats: Ophthalmopathy progression cases were predicted by the model with 70.59% sensitivity and 72.22% specificity.

RNA transcripts provided the template for amplifying TCR beta CDR3 regions. Investigators did first-round RT-PCR with HTBI primers, then second-round multiplex PCR. TCRdb re-analysed the multiplex PCR reads in MiXCR, keeping a single row per CDR3 protein. The sample lists hundreds of thousands of distinct CDR3 sequences; 13% to 15% were seen once. The CDR3 spans 13 residues. Germline CDR1 is SGHRS and CDR2 is YFSETQ. Trimming shortened V by 3 bases and J by 5 bases, and 11 bases separated the two germline ends. This clonotype was seen repeatedly, ten times or more. Antigen unknown. A duration under 3 months, NOSPECS ≥4, CAS ≥3 and moderate-to-severe activity characterized the donors with ophthalmopathy. Thyroid ultrasound, orbital computed tomography, TRAb, serum thyroxine and clinical symptoms formed the basis of diagnosis.

The gene calls are TRBV5-1 and TRBJ2-5; a possible D gene is TRBD1 (6 bases). The sample consisted of blood. This clonotype was sampled from a young woman with Graves' ophthalmopathy. DNA of the CDR3: TGCGCCAGCAGCTCACAGGGAACGGAGACCCAGTACTTC. Translated, it gives CASSSQGTETQYF.